Sequencing of this TCR beta chain was carried out in a study of shared clonotypes between healthy human individuals (dated by TCRdb to the early 2020s). A note on the overall study: The cohort included three men and a couple of women between 18 and 49 years of age. The study deeply sequenced blood TCR repertoires of about 5 healthy adults to estimate repertoire size and the extent of clonotype sharing between individuals. To increase sequencing depth and limit assay-specific biases, TCR repertoire library preparation and sequencing were carried out by different laboratories using diverse techniques. For each donor, CD4 naive and CD4 memory were each given three plates, CD8 naive was given two plates, and CD8 memory was given one plate. Between about 0.94 and 8.9 billion PBMCs per donor were obtained by leukapheresis.

TCR CDR3 regions were amplified from genomic DNA by multiplex PCR using the deep immunoSEQ assay. Extracted genomic DNA from each cell subset was spread evenly across all wells of several immunoSEQ 96-well plates, with each plate serving as a replicate. For sorted subsets, each replicate PCR was loaded with 200 ng genomic DNA, equivalent to about 30,000 T cell genomes. The purified libraries were quantified using a Qubit 3.0 fluorometer, sized with a Bioanalyzer 2100, and then quantified again using the KAPA Library Quantification kit. A separate single-read 150-cycle Illumina NextSeq 550 flow cell was used to sequence each immunoSEQ 96-well plate. The source study handled its data this way. Because only junctional sequences without quality scores were contained in the immunoSEQ output, filtering matching that applied to full-length reads could not be performed. Sequences were annotated with PyIR, a Python wrapper for IgBLAST v1.9, using IMGT germline references to assign V/J genes and CDR3. Any read was removed if the V/J assignment was weak (E-value above 1e-6), the CDR3 was missing, or the read contained stop codons, out-of-frame junctions, or ambiguous translated residues. V3J clonotypes were defined by identical inferred V gene, J gene, and CDR3 amino acid sequence. Percentage overlap between repertoires was calculated by dividing the number of shared unique clonotypes by the size of the smaller repertoire. Repertoire richness was assessed with RTK rarefaction, the Chao1 estimator, and Recon v2.1 estimates of unobserved clonotypes. Generation probabilities were computed with OLGA for all TCRbeta clonotypes obtained by the gDNA method from several donors. TCRdb stores this immuneACCESS table with in-frame sequences only. Part of the clones is absent; in the studies checked, under half of the shortfall reflects unresolved V genes, and no reason is known for the rest. V and J calls and clone size are copied from that table; D and trimming were computed from the DNA. Within this sample are around 2,000,000 clones, with roughly 94% of them counted one time only. Around 1.1% of the sample belongs to the ten largest clones.

Of note for this clone: The target of this receptor is not known. No much larger clonotype is one base removed from it; base qualities were not supplied.

CD8 naive samples were obtained by positive selection for CCR7 among CD45RO-negative cells, yielding a CD45RA+CCR7+ population from which TemRA cells were excluded. Donors were healthy HIV-negative adults with no recently reported acute infections or vaccinations. All donors were Caucasian adults living in Nashville, Tennessee, USA. Blood was collected by leukapheresis, and PBMCs were isolated by Ficoll-Histopaque density gradient centrifugation and then cryopreserved in liquid nitrogen vapor phase. Purity and quantity of every magnetically sorted T cell population were checked by analytical flow cytometry. From each sorted fraction, genomic DNA was isolated and quantified by UV absorbance on a Nanodrop 2000c. Paper-wide results and their limitations: Compared with non-shared clonotypes, clonotypes shared by all four sorted-subset donors had higher generation probabilities. Sharing across several donors was observed for about 5% of naive CD4, 3.5% of naive CD8, 2% to 2.5% of memory CD4, and roughly 0.43% of memory CD8 clonotypes. Because the study included a small number of donors, the genetic and exposure-history diversity represented was limited. Sampling was restricted to blood, and TCR repertoires in tissue are likely to differ from TCR repertoires in blood. Naive subsets generally had larger estimated clonotype richness than memory subsets did. Pairwise subsampling indicated that sequencing depth was expected to affect the degree of clonotype sharing among donors. Rarefaction of sorted-subset datasets indicated incomplete sequencing despite the large sequencing depth.

V trim: 4 bases; J trim: 3 bases; unmatched bases: 7. From its cysteine to its phenylalanine, the CDR3 spans 15 amino acids. Of the read, only the CDR3 DNA is kept; its 45 bases are in frame from base 1. Sequences ENHRY (CDR1) and SYGVKD (CDR2) are obtained from the germline V gene. This clonotype originated in a man younger than 35 in good health. This chain is built from TRBV10-3 and TRBJ2-5; the junction holds 8 bases that match TRBD2. Material: naive CD8+ T cells sorted from blood. The cell subset or site label corresponds to: CD45RA+CCR7+. The nucleotides read TGTGCCATCAGTGGACGGGAGGGGGTAGAAGAGACCCAGTACTTC. Its protein reads: CAISGREGVEETQYF.